This T cell receptor beta chain was retrieved from a study of CD8 T cells in ankylosing spondylitis. There are 12 residues in the CDR3. Trimming stripped 7 bases from V and 5 bases from J, with 12 bases between. CDR1 is MNHNS and CDR2 is SASEGT in the germline V gene. Regarding the study as a whole: A motif in TCR beta, a set of about 8 highly homologous variants, appeared characteristic of ankylosing spondylitis blood.

As to this clonotype: What it recognizes is unknown.

It was by quantitative 5'-RACE with molecular barcodes that TCR beta libraries were made. TCRdb analysed the 5' RACE reads with MiXCR anew, one entry per CDR3 protein. The table has approximately 150,000 distinct CDR3 sequences, approximately 9.9% seen once. The sequenced sample consisted of blood, either unsorted or a sorted T cell fraction (not recorded which). The clonotype was recovered from a female donor with ankylosing spondylitis or in good health (not recorded which). This rearrangement joins TRBV6-1 to TRBJ2-7; a possible D gene is TRBD1 (5 bases). Written as DNA, the CDR3 is TGTGCCAGCACCATAGGGGTAAACGAGCAGTACTTC. It encodes CASTIGVNEQYF.